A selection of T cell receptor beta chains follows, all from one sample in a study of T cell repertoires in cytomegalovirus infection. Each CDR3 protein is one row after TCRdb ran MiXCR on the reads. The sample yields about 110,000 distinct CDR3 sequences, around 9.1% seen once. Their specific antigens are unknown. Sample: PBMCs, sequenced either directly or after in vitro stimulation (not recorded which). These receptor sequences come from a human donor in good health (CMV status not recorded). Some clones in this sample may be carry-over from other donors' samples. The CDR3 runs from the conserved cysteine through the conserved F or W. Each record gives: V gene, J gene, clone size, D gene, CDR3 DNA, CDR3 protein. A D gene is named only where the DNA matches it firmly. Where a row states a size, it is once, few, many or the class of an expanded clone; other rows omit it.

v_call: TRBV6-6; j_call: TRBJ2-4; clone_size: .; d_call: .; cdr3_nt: TGTGCCAGCATGCGGATTTTGGAAGCCAAAAACATTCAGTACTTC; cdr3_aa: CASMRILEAKNIQYF
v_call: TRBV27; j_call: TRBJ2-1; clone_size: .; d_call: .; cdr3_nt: TGTGCCAGCATGACTCTGAACAATGAGCAGTTCTTC; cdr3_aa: CASMTLNNEQFF
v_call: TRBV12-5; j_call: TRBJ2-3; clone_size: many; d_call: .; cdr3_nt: TGTGCTAGTGGCACCGGGACCACGCAGTATTTT; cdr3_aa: CASGTGTTQYF
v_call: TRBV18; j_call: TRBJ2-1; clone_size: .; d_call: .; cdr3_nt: TGTGCCAGCTCACCAATGAACGGGGACAATGAGCAGTTCTTC; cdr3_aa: CASSPMNGDNEQFF
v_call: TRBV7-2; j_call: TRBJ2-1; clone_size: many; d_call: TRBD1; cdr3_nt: TGTGCCAGCAGCTTAGACAGGGGGGTGGACAATGAGCAGTTCTTC; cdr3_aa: CASSLDRGVDNEQFF
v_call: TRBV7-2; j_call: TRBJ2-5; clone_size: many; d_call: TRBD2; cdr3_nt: TGTGCCAGCAGGGCAGCGGGAGTCGGGGAGACCCAGTACTTC; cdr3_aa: CASRAAGVGETQYF
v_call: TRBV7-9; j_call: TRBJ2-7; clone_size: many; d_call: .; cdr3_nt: TGTGCCAGCAGCCCCCCTCTGGGGCAATATCCCTACGAGCAGTACTTC; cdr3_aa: CASSPPLGQYPYEQYF
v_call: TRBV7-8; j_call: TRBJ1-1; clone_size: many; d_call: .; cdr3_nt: TGTGCCAGCAGCAGGAACGGCTTCATGAACACTGAAGCTTTCTTT; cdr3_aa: CASSRNGFMNTEAFF
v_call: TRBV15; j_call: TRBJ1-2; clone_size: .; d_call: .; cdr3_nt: TGTGCCACCAGCAGAGATCGTGGACCCCCAGGCTACACCTTC; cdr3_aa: CATSRDRGPPGYTF
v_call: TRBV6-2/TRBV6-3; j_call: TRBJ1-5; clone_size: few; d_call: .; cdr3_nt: TGTGCCAGCAGAGACAGCTATAGCAATCAGCCCCAGCATTTT; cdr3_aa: CASRDSYSNQPQHF
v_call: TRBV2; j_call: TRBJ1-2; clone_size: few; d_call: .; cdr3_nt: TGTGCCAGCAGTCCGGACACCAACTATGGCTACACCTTC; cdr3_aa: CASSPDTNYGYTF
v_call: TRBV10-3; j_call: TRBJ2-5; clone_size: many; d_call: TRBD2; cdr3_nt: TGTGCCATCAGTGTGCTAGCGGGAAAAGAGACCCAGTACTTC; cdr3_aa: CAISVLAGKETQYF
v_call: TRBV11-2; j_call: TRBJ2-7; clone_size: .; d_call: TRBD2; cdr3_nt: TGTGCCAGCAGCTTACTCGGACTAGCGGGAGGGCACTTC; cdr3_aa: CASSLLGLAGGHF
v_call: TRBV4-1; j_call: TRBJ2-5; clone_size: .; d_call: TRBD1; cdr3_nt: TGCGCCAGCAGCCAATGGGACAGGGGTGAGACCCAGTACTTC; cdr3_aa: CASSQWDRGETQYF
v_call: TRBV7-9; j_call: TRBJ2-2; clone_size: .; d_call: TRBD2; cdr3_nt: TGTGCCAGCAGCTTCCTGAATATGGCGGGAGTTAGGACCGGGGAGCTGTTTTTT; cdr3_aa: CASSFLNMAGVRTGELFF
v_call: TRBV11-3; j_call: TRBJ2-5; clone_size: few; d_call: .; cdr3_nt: TGTGCCAGCAGCTTACTTCGGGCAAGACTGGAGACCCAGTACTTC; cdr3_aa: CASSLLRARLETQYF
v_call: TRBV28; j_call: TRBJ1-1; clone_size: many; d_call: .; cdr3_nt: TGTGCCAGCAGTCCCCGCCGGAATTGGAACACTGAAGCTTTCTTT; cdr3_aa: CASSPRRNWNTEAFF
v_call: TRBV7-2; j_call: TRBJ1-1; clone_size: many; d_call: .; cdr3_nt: TGTGCCAGCAGCCCGCCTCCCGTGAACACTGAAGCTTTCTTT; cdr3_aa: CASSPPPVNTEAFF
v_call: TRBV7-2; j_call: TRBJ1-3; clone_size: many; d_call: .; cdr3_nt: TGTGCCAGCAGCTTACAGGGTGCAGGAAACACCATATATTTT; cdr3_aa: CASSLQGAGNTIYF
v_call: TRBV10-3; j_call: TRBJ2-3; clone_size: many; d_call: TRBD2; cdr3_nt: TGTGCCATCAGTGGGGCTAGCGGCGTAGATACGCAGTATTTT; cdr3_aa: CAISGASGVDTQYF
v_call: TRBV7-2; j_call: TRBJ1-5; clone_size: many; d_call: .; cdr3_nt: TGTGCCAGCAGCCGGGACGGGAACAATCAGCCCCAGCATTTT; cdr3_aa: CASSRDGNNQPQHF
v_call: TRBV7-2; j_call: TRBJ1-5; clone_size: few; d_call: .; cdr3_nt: TGTGCCAGCAGCTTAGTTGGGGACAATGGGCAGCCCCAGCATTTT; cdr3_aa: CASSLVGDNGQPQHF
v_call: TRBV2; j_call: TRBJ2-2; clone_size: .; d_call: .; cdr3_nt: TGTGCCAGCATGAAATCGGCCGGGACTACCGGGGAGCTGTTTTTT; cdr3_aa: CASMKSAGTTGELFF